One sample yielded the 28 T cell receptor beta chains listed below, sequenced in a study of identical twins. MiXCR, applied by TCRdb to the 5' RACE reads, yields one record per CDR3 protein. The sample has roughly 710,000 distinct CDR3 sequences; 5.5% to 6.5% are singletons. Sequencing used naive T cells sorted from blood. The receptors shown here come from a young man in good health.

V gene TRBV12-3 or TRBV12-4 combines with J gene TRBJ2-2, with unresolved D. Trimming cost V 10 bases and J 8 bases, with 11 bases left between them. The CDR3 totals 11 residues. The CDR3 reads CATTKVGELFF. The CDR3 region has the DNA TGTGCCACGACGAAAGTGGGGGAGCTGTTTTTT.

This clonotype was seen at least ten times. This rearrangement joins TRBV6-5 to TRBJ1-1; D ambiguous. Germline values: CDR1 MNHEY, CDR2 SVGAGI. The CDR3 extends over 15 amino acids. Trimming cost V 4 bases and J 6 bases, with 18 bases left between them. The CDR3 protein is CASSLLGRSLSEAFF. CDR3 nucleotides: TGTGCCAGCAGTTTGCTCGGACGGAGCCTATCTGAAGCTTTCTTT.

Only a few counts were recorded for this clonotype. The chain uses TRBV7-2 and TRBJ2-7; perhaps TRBD1 as D (5 bases). Trimming left V 5 bases short and J 4 bases short, with 18 bases between. From germline, CDR1 is SGHTA and CDR2 FQGNSA. This CDR3 has 15 residues. CDR3 protein: CASSPGGQTPYEQYF. DNA of the CDR3: TGTGCCAGCAGCCCAGGCGGACAAACGCCATACGAGCAGTACTTC. Combining the CDR3 with reference TRBV7-2 and TRBJ2-7 gives the whole variable domain GAGVSQSPSNKVTEKGKDVELRCDPISGHTALYWYRQSLGQGLEFLIYFQGNSAPDKSGLPSDRFSAERTGGSVSTLTIQRTQQEDSAVYLCASSPGGQTPYEQYFGPGTRLTVT.

Ten or more counts support this clonotype. This rearrangement joins TRBV27 to TRBJ2-1, with TRBD2 matching 10 bases. The CDR3 length is 17 residues. Looked up from germline, CDR1 is MNHEY and CDR2 is SMNVEV (reference sequence). With 6 bases clipped from V and 3 bases from J, the junction kept 11 bases outside the gene matches. The CDR3, as DNA: TGTGCCAGCAGCATCGGGACTAGCGTCTTTATCTACAATGAGCAGTTCTTC. This gives the protein CASSIGTSVFIYNEQFF.

This clonotype turned up a few times. This chain links TRBV9 with TRBJ2-1; 11 bases are shared with TRBD2. The CDR3 runs to 16 residues. Germline values: CDR1 SGDLS, CDR2 YYNGEE. J was trimmed by 8 bases and V by 4 bases; bases with no gene match: 11. In DNA, the CDR3 is TGTGCCAGCAGCTCCCGCCCTAGCGGGAGGTCAGATGAGCAGTTCTTC. Protein sequence: CASSSRPSGRSDEQFF.

The chain combines TRBV20-1 with TRBJ2-2; D unresolved. The CDR3 loop spans 13 amino acids. Deletions cut 4 bases from V and 6 bases from J, with 12 bases between. CDR1 and CDR2 (germline): DFQATT, SNEGSKA (reference sequence). CDR3 DNA sequence: TGCAGTGCTATCGACCCGGGTCCCGGGGAGCTGTTTTTT. As protein: CSAIDPGPGELFF.

V and J are TRBV12-5 and TRBJ2-2; D unclear. V was cut by 9 bases and J by 0 bases, with 11 bases left in between. The CDR3 has 14 amino acids. In germline, CDR1 is LGHNT, CDR2 FRNRAP. Written as DNA, the CDR3 is TGTGCTAGCGCCCCCGTTGCGAACACCGGGGAGCTGTTTTTT. Amino acids: CASAPVANTGELFF.

This clonotype has just a few counts. The chain is built from TRBV12-3 or TRBV12-4 and TRBJ1-4; D gene unclear. The CDR3 totals 17 residues. The V and J ends lost 7 bases and 7 bases respectively, with 25 bases between them. The chain's CDR3 is CASTQTLPWGEREKLFF. The CDR3, as DNA: TGTGCCAGCACCCAAACCTTACCATGGGGAGAACGTGAAAAACTGTTTTTT.

The V call is TRBV6-1, the J call TRBJ2-2; 9 bases align to TRBD1. V dropped 6 bases and J dropped 5; count of bases not matched to a gene: 4. There are 14 residues in the CDR3. From germline, CDR1 is MNHNS and CDR2 SASEGT. CDR3: CASSRGTGTGELFF. Written as DNA, the CDR3 is TGTGCCAGCAGCCGTGGGACAGGGACCGGGGAGCTGTTTTTT.

This clonotype occurred many times. This chain uses TRBV6-2 or TRBV6-3 with TRBJ2-2; the D gene is possibly TRBD2 (5 bases). CDR1 and CDR2 (germline): MNHEY, SVGEGT. The CDR3 has 14 amino acids. Trimming stripped 8 bases from V and 3 bases from J, with 13 bases between. The CDR3, as DNA: TGTGCCAGCGACGGGTTAGCGTACACCGGGGAGCTGTTTTTT. Protein product: CASDGLAYTGELFF.

The chain has TRBV4-3 and TRBJ1-2; D remains unclear. V was shortened by 3 bases and J by 2 bases, with 13 bases between the two germline ends. Germline loops: CDR1 LGHNA, CDR2 YSLEER. The CDR3 is made up of 15 amino acids. CDR3 DNA: TGCGCCAGCAGCCATGAATTCACAACAAACTATGGCTACACCTTC. This codes for CASSHEFTTNYGYTF.

This clonotype has only a few counts. The rearrangement joins TRBV20-1 to TRBJ2-5; D is undetermined. The CDR3 is made up of 13 amino acids. The germline V gene encodes CDR1 DFQATT and CDR2 SNEGSKA (reference sequence). Between the trimmed V and J ends, which lost 2 bases and 0 bases, there was a span of 7 bases. This CDR3 is CSARWQNQETQYF. The CDR3 DNA follows: TGCAGTGCTAGATGGCAGAACCAAGAGACCCAGTACTTC.

This clonotype was found many times. This chain links TRBV20-1 with TRBJ2-7; D is unclear. CDR3 length: 15 amino acids. V was cut by 3 bases and J by 4 bases, with 19 bases left in between. CDR1 and CDR2 (germline): DFQATT, SNEGSKA (reference sequence). The CDR3 region has the DNA TGCAGTGCTAGGGCCCCCACCGGGTCAACGTACGAGCAGTACTTC. Translation: CSARAPTGSTYEQYF.

The V call is TRBV20-1, the J call TRBJ2-3; D perhaps matches TRBD2 (7 bases). Trimming removed 0 bases from V and 6 bases from J, with 13 bases in between. CDR3 length equals 14 residues. Germline CDR1 reads DFQATT; CDR2 reads SNEGSKA (reference sequence). The CDR3 DNA sequence: TGCAGTGCTAGAGATCGGGGGGCACAGGATACGCAGTATTTT. Its protein is CSARDRGAQDTQYF.

CDR3 sequence: CASSPLLNTGELFF. In DNA form, the CDR3 reads TGTGCCAGCAGCCCTTTATTAAACACCGGGGAGCTGTTTTTT. The rearrangement links TRBV7-8 to TRBJ2-2; unclear D gene. Germline V CDR1 and CDR2: SGHVS, FQNEAQ. This CDR3 is built from 14 residues. Trimming cost V 5 bases and J 2 bases, with 9 bases left between them.

This clonotype was observed at least ten times. This chain connects TRBV25-1 to TRBJ2-3, with D unresolved. This CDR3 is built from 15 residues. V was pared by 1 base and J by 4 bases, with 12 bases between. Germline lookup yields CDR1 MGHDK and CDR2 SYGVNS. DNA of the CDR3: TGTGCCAGCAGTGAATCAGCAGACTTCGCAGATACGCAGTATTTT. Protein product: CASSESADFADTQYF.

Ten or more counts support this clonotype. J is TRBJ2-7 and V is TRBV7-8; no clear D gene. V was clipped by 0 bases and J by 3 bases, with 9 bases between them. The CDR3 is 14 amino acids. The germline V gene has CDR1 SGHVS and CDR2 FQNEAQ. This CDR3 reads CASSLAGAVYEQYV. The CDR3 coding sequence is TGTGCCAGCAGCTTAGCTGGAGCCGTCTACGAGCAGTACGTC.

This clonotype was seen ten or more times. The V call is TRBV7-2, the J call TRBJ2-3; TRBD2 matches 11 bases. This CDR3 is 15 amino acids long. J was trimmed by 5 bases and V by 5 bases; bases with no gene match: 6. Germline CDR1 and CDR2: SGHTA and FQGNSA. The CDR3 region is CASSPLAGVVDTQYF. Written as DNA, the CDR3 is TGTGCCAGCAGCCCACTAGCGGGAGTTGTAGATACGCAGTATTTT.

DNA for the CDR3: TGTGCCAGCAGCCATTCGGTCCTGGTTGGCTACACCTTC. Translation gives CASSHSVLVGYTF. The V gene is TRBV3-1, the J gene TRBJ1-2, with D hard to call. Trimming took off 3 bases at V and 7 bases at J, with 12 bases between the two ends. The CDR3 spans 13 residues. Germline assignment: CDR1 LGHDT and CDR2 YNNKEL (reference sequence).

The sample holds a few counts of this clonotype. The chain joins TRBV19 to TRBJ2-2; D gene ambiguous. This CDR3 has 13 residues. V shed 3 bases and J shed 6 bases, with 8 bases lying between them. From germline, CDR1 is LNHDA and CDR2 SQIVND (reference sequence). The CDR3 spells CASSIPAPGELFF. CDR3 coding DNA: TGTGCCAGTAGTATTCCAGCCCCCGGGGAGCTGTTTTTT.

This clonotype came up many times. The chain is built from TRBV10-3 and TRBJ2-1, with 8 nucleotides matching TRBD1. V lost 4 bases, J lost 6 bases, and 5 bases stayed unmatched. This CDR3 comprises 14 residues. CDR1 and CDR2 from the germline V gene are ENHRY and SYGVKD. CDR3 loop: CAISVSGQGNEQFF. CDR3 DNA sequence: TGTGCCATCAGTGTATCAGGACAGGGCAATGAGCAGTTCTTC.

Ten or more counts support this clonotype. The V and J genes are TRBV10-3 and TRBJ1-5; the D gene is possibly TRBD1 (5 bases). The CDR3 consists of 14 residues. From germline, CDR1 is ENHRY and CDR2 SYGVKD. Trimming left V 11 bases short and J 3 bases short, with 17 bases between. DNA of the CDR3: TGTGCCGCCTCATCGGGGCAGCCCAATCAGCCCCAGCATTTT. This gives the protein CAASSGQPNQPQHF.

This clonotype appeared many times. The chain combines TRBV28 with TRBJ2-7; D possibly corresponds to TRBD2 (5 bases). The CDR3 sequence is 15 residues long. The germline V and J ends were trimmed by 6 bases and 5 bases, with 20 bases remaining between them. Germline CDR1 reads MDHEN; CDR2 reads SYDVKM. The CDR3 bases are TGTGCCAGCAGCTTTATGTCCGGGGTAGAGAACGAGCAGTACTTC. Protein product: CASSFMSGVENEQYF.

The genes are TRBV4-1 and TRBJ2-4; no definite D call. Trimming pared 0 bases from V and 7 bases from J, leaving 4 bases between. Germline-derived CDR1 and CDR2 are MGHRA and YSYEKL. The length of the CDR3 is 12 residues. CDR3 DNA sequence: TGCGCCAGCAGCCAAGATCAGAACATTCAGTACTTC. It codes for CASSQDQNIQYF.

This clonotype was detected ten times or more. The chain uses TRBV29-1 and TRBJ2-5, with a weak D call TRBD2 (6 bases). In germline, CDR1 is SQVTM, CDR2 ANQGSEA. The ends were cut back, 7 bases at V and 5 bases at J, with 23 bases in the middle. The CDR3 runs to 15 residues. CDR3 amino acids: CSAAAGGGLSETQYF. CDR3 coding DNA: TGCAGCGCCGCCGCTGGTGGGGGACTTAGCGAGACCCAGTACTTC.

This clonotype was seen many times. This chain links TRBV12-3 or TRBV12-4 with TRBJ2-3; maybe TRBD2 (6 bases). The V and J ends lost 6 bases and 3 bases respectively, with 19 bases between them. The CDR3 runs 16 residues. The CDR3 loop is CASSPRGREWTDTQYF. As DNA, the CDR3 is TGTGCCAGCAGCCCCCGGGGTCGGGAGTGGACAGATACGCAGTATTTT.

This clonotype was picked up a small number of times. CDR3 nucleotides: TGTGCCAGCAGCTCAGTCCCCGCGGCGCAGTACGTC. Amino acid sequence: CASSSVPAAQYV. V usage is TRBV6-2 or TRBV6-3 and J usage is TRBJ2-7, with D uncertain. This CDR3 spans 12 amino acids. The germline CDR1 and CDR2 sequences are MNHEY and SVGEGT. V was cut by 6 bases and J by 9 bases, with 15 bases left in between.

In this sample, this clonotype turned up a few times. V and J are TRBV19 and TRBJ2-5, with D possibly TRBD2 on 6 matching bases. There are 14 residues in the CDR3. Germline V gives CDR1 LNHDA, CDR2 SQIVND (reference sequence). The V end lost 7 bases, the J end lost 4 bases, and 16 bases lay between the germline ends. The CDR3 region has the DNA TGTGCCAGTACCATGGGGGGATCAGGAGAGACCCAGTACTTC. Protein product: CASTMGGSGETQYF.